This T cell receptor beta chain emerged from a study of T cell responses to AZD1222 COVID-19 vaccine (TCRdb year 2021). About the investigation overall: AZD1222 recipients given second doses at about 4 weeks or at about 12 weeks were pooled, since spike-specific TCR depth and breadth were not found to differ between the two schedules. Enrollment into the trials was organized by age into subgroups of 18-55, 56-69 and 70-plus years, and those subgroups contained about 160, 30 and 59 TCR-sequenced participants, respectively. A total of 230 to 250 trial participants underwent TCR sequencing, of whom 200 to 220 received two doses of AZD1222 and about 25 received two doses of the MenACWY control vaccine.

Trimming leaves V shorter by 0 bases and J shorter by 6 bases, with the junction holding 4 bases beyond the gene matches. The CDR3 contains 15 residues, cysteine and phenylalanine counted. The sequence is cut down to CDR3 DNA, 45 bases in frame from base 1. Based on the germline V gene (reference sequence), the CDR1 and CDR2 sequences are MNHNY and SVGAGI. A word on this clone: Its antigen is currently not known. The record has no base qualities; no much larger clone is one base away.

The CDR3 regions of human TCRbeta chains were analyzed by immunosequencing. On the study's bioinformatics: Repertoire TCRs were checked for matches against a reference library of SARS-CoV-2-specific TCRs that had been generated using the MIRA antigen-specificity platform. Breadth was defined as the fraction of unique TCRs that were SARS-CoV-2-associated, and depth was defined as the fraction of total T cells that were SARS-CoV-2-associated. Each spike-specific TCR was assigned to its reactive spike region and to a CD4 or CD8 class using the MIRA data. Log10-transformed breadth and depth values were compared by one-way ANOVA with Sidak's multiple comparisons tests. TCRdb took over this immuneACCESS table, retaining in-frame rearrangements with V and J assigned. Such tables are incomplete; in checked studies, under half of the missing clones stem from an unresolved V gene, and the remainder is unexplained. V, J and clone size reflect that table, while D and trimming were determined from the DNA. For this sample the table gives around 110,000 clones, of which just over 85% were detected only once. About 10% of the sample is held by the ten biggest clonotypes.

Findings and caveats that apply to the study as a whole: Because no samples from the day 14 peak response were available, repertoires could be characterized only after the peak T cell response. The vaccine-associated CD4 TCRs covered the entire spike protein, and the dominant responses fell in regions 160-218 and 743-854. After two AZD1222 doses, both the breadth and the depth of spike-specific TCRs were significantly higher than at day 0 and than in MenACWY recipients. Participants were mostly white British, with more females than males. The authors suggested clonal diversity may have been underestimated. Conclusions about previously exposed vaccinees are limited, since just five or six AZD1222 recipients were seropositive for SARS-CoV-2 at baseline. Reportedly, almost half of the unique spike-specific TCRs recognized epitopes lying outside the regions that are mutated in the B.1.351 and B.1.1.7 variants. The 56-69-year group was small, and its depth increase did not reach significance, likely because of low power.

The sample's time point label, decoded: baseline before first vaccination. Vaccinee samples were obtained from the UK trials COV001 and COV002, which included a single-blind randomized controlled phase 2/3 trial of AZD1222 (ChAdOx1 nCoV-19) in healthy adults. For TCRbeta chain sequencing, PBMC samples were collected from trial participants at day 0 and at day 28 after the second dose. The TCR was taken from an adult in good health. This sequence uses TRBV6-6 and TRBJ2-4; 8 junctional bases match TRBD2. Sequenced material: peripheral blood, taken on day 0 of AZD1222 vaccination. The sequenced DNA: TGTGCCAGCAGTTACTCCGGGGGGGACACAAACATTCAGTACTTC. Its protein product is CASSYSGGDTNIQYF.